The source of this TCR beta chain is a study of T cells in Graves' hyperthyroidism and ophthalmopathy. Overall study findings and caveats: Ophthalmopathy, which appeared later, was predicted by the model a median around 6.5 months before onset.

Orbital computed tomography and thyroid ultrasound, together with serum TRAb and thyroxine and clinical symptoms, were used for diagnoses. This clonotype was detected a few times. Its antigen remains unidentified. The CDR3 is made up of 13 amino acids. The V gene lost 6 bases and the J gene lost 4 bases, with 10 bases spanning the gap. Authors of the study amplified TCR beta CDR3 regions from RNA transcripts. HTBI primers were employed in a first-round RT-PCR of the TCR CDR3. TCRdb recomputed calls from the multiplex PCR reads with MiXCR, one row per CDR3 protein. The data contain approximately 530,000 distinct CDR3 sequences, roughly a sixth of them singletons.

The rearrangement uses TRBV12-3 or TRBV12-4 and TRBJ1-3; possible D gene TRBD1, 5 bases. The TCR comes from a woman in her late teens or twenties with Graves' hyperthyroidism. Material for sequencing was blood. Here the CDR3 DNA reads TGTGCCAGCAGGACAGTGTCCGGAAACACCATATATTTT. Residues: CASRTVSGNTIYF.